Below are 19 T cell receptor beta chains sequenced from a single sample in a study of blood T cells in healthy people across ages (dated by TCRdb to between 2014 and 2017). Library preparation used 5' RACE. The sequencer was an Illumina HiSeq 2500. The second PCR ran for roughly 7 to 11 cycles and used a J-beta primer mix along with a sample-barcoded 5' primer. The public reads were quality trimmed at Q25 with fastp and then assembled into clones with MiXCR by TCRdb, keeping productive beta chains. Rows matching on CDR3 protein sequence are summarized as one entry with the most common DNA and genes. This sample is represented by about 1.5 million distinct CDR3 sequences; around two fifths of them were singletons. Around 8% of the sample is taken by the ten largest. Specimen: blood. These receptors originate from a woman under 30 in good health.

The chain recombines TRBV18 with TRBJ2-5; D is unresolved. V lost 6 bases to trimming and J lost 5 bases, with 22 bases between them. This CDR3 is 16 amino acids long. Germline CDR1 KGHSH, CDR2 LQKENI. The CDR3 DNA sequence: TGTGCCAGCTCGTCCTCGCAGGCCGCCCGTGAGGAGACCCAGTACTTC. It yields the protein CASSSSQAAREETQYF.

This clonotype was counted a few times. The J gene is TRBJ2-1, the V gene TRBV11-2; possibly TRBD1 or TRBD2 for D (6 bases each). Trimming cost V 6 bases and J 10 bases, with 16 bases left between them. Germline V gives CDR1 SGHAT, CDR2 FQNNGV. The CDR3 is 13 amino acids. The chain's CDR3 is CASSSTGAVEQFF. The CDR3 DNA reads as TGTGCCAGCAGTTCCACGGGGGCGGTGGAGCAGTTCTTC.

The rearrangement links TRBV5-1 to TRBJ1-2; tentative D call: TRBD1 (6 bases). Trimming removed 3 bases at V and 5 bases at J, with 20 bases between. Germline loops: CDR1 SGHRS, CDR2 YFSETQ. The CDR3 sequence is 16 residues long. CDR3 coding DNA: TGCGCCAGCAGCTATGGGGATGGGGGCGCGAGGTATGGCTACACCTTC. This gives the protein CASSYGDGGARYGYTF.

This chain links TRBV7-2 with TRBJ2-7, with D possibly TRBD2 on 6 matching bases. The CDR3 is 17 residues long. Per germline, CDR1 SGHTA and CDR2 FQGNSA. The germline V and J ends were trimmed by 2 bases and 2 bases, with 19 bases remaining between them. CDR3 in DNA: TGTGCCAGCAGCTTAACATCTAGCGCTGGGATGCCCTACGAGCAGTACTTC. It encodes CASSLTSSAGMPYEQYF.

Comment on this clonotype: A much more abundant neighbour one base away suggests this may be a read error. The rearrangement joins TRBV9 to TRBJ1-2; 8 nucleotides line up with TRBD1. The CDR3 has 13 amino acids. CDR1 is SGDLS and CDR2 is YYNGEE in the germline V gene. Here the CDR3 DNA reads TGTGCCAACAGCCCCCCGGACAGGGATGGCTACACCTTC. It translates to CANSPPDRDGYTF.

The rearrangement uses TRBV27 and TRBJ2-7; the D gene is possibly TRBD1 (6 bases). V lost 11 bases and J lost 1, with 12 bases in between. Looked up from germline, CDR1 is MNHEY and CDR2 is SMNVEV (reference sequence). CDR3 length equals 12 residues. The CDR3 protein is CAAGQLSYEQYF. Here the CDR3 DNA reads TGTGCCGCCGGACAGCTTTCCTACGAGCAGTACTTC.

The chain joins TRBV25-1 to TRBJ2-7; D is unresolved. CDR1 is MGHDK, CDR2 SYGVNS, per germline. CDR3 length: 15 residues. Trimming shortened V by 5 bases and J by 6 bases, and 20 bases separated the two germline ends. CDR3 nucleotides: TGTGCCAGCAGTACCCCCGGCCGGCAAATGGGCGAGCAGTACTTC. This encodes CASSTPGRQMGEQYF.

In its sample, this clonotype was seen many times. The rearrangement links TRBV7-2 to TRBJ1-1, with D perhaps TRBD1 (6 bases). Trimming removed 1 base from V and 0 bases from J, with 9 bases in between. There are 15 residues in the CDR3. Germline V gene data show CDR1 as SGHTA and CDR2 as FQGNSA. In DNA, the CDR3 is TGTGCCAGCAGCTTAGAAGGGGGGGTGAACACTGAAGCTTTCTTT. Protein product: CASSLEGGVNTEAFF.

The chain links TRBV3-1 to TRBJ2-5, with 8 bases identical to TRBD2. CDR3 length equals 17 residues. The V and J ends lost 0 bases and 1 base, in that order; junction bases with no gene match: 7. Per the germline V gene, CDR1 is LGHDT and CDR2 is YNNKEL (reference sequence). The CDR3 DNA reads as TGTGCCAGCAGCCAAGATCGATCTAGCGGGTTCCAAGAGACCCAGTACTTC. This codes for CASSQDRSSGFQETQYF.

This clonotype turned up a few times. CDR3 region: CASSLAAGGGNEQFF. CDR3 in DNA: TGCGCCAGCAGCTTGGCCGCAGGGGGAGGGAATGAGCAGTTCTTC. V gene TRBV5-1 combines with J gene TRBJ2-1, with D perhaps TRBD1 or TRBD2 (7 bases each). CDR1 and CDR2 (germline): SGHRS, YFSETQ. V was shortened by 0 bases and J by 7 bases, with 14 bases between the two germline ends. The CDR3 consists of 15 residues.

The CDR3 reads CASSPLNGYEQYF. In DNA form, the CDR3 reads TGTGCCAGCTCACCACTGAACGGCTACGAGCAGTACTTC. The gene calls are TRBV18 and TRBJ2-7, with D unclear. The CDR3 contains 13 residues. The V end was cut by 1 base, the J end by 3 bases, with 7 bases between. CDR1 is KGHSH and CDR2 is LQKENI in the germline V gene. Together with reference TRBV18 and TRBJ2-7, the CDR3 gives the full variable domain: NAGVMQNPRHLVRRRGQEARLRCSPMKGHSHVYWYRQLPEEGLKFMVYLQKENIIDESGMPKERFSAEFPKEGPSILRIQQVVRGDSAAYFCASSPLNGYEQYFGPGTRLTVT.

This clonotype has more than one count but fewer than ten. The V and J genes are TRBV28 and TRBJ2-7; the D call may be TRBD1 or TRBD2 (5 bases each). In germline, CDR1 is MDHEN, CDR2 SYDVKM. This CDR3 has 12 residues. Trimming took 6 bases from V and 5 from J, leaving 11 bases between them. The CDR3 DNA follows: TGTGCCAGCAGGGGGGAGCACGACGAGCAGTACTTC. Protein product: CASRGEHDEQYF. The full variable domain, its missing parts supplied by reference TRBV28 and TRBJ2-7, is DVKVTQSSRYLVKRTGEKVFLECVQDMDHENMFWYRQDPGLGLRLIYFSYDVKMKEKGDIPEGYSVSREKKERFSLILESASTNQTSMYLCASRGEHDEQYFGPGTRLTVT.

The rearrangement links TRBV20-1 to TRBJ1-2, with 11 bases identical to TRBD1. The CDR3 loop spans 15 amino acids. Germline V gives CDR1 DFQATT, CDR2 SNEGSKA (reference sequence). The V and J ends lost 1 base and 3 bases, in that order; junction bases with no gene match: 4. This CDR3 is CSARGTGGEDYGYTF. The CDR3 DNA reads as TGCAGTGCTAGAGGGACAGGGGGCGAGGACTATGGCTACACCTTC.

The rearrangement uses TRBV3-1 and TRBJ1-2; perhaps TRBD1 as D (5 bases). This CDR3 is 14 amino acids long. Between the trimmed V and J ends, which lost 0 bases and 3 bases, there was a span of 8 bases. Germline V CDR1 and CDR2: LGHDT, YNNKEL (reference sequence). CDR3 bases: TGTGCCAGCAGCCAAGATCAGGGCTACTATGGCTACACCTTC. This gives the protein CASSQDQGYYGYTF.

As regards this clonotype: At one of its ends the junction is not consistent with the germline gene, which may arise from a read error. The V gene is TRBV6-2 or TRBV6-3, the J gene TRBJ2-6; D is ambiguous. Germline CDR1 MNHEY, CDR2 SVGEGT. This CDR3 has 17 amino acids. This CDR3 reads CANSYSTDGSGANVLTF. The CDR3 DNA reads as TGTGCCAACAGTTACTCTACCGATGGCTCTGGGGCCAACGTCCTGACTTTC.

The J gene is TRBJ2-1, the V gene TRBV7-2, with 14 bases that match TRBD2. V dropped 5 bases and J dropped 3; count of bases not matched to a gene: 12. Germline CDR1 reads SGHTA; CDR2 reads FQGNSA. The CDR3 has 19 residues. CDR3 amino acids: CASSPLTSGRVYGYNEQFF. The CDR3 DNA is TGTGCCAGCAGCCCCCTGACTAGCGGGAGGGTTTATGGCTACAATGAGCAGTTCTTC. Using reference TRBV7-2 and TRBJ2-1 for the parts outside the CDR3, the full variable domain is GAGVSQSPSNKVTEKGKDVELRCDPISGHTALYWYRQSLGQGLEFLIYFQGNSAPDKSGLPSDRFSAERTGGSVSTLTIQRTQQEDSAVYLCASSPLTSGRVYGYNEQFFGPGTRLTVL.

The chain carries TRBV10-3 and TRBJ1-1; TRBD1 might be the D (5 bases). Germline loops: CDR1 ENHRY, CDR2 SYGVKD. V lost 4 bases, J lost 4 bases, and 16 bases lay in between. This CDR3 comprises 15 residues. CDR3 loop: CAISGVGGAVTEAFF. CDR3 nucleotides: TGTGCCATCAGTGGGGTCGGCGGGGCGGTCACTGAAGCTTTCTTT.

The chain uses TRBV12-3 or TRBV12-4 and TRBJ2-5; TRBD2 agrees at 11 bases. The V and J ends lost 3 bases and 3 bases, in that order; junction bases with no gene match: 9. CDR3 size: 17 residues. CDR3 protein: CASSFGRSGRAEETQYF. In DNA, the CDR3 is TGTGCCAGCAGTTTCGGCCGTAGCGGGAGGGCCGAAGAGACCCAGTACTTC.

The V call is TRBV29-1, the J call TRBJ2-3, with D possibly being TRBD2 (6 bases). Germline V CDR1 and CDR2: SQVTM, ANQGSEA. The CDR3 totals 16 residues. Trimming left V 3 bases short and J 2 bases short, with 18 bases between. Here the CDR3 DNA reads TGCAGCGTTGATTTGTCGGGGGAAGGATCCACAGATACGCAGTATTTT. It encodes CSVDLSGEGSTDTQYF.